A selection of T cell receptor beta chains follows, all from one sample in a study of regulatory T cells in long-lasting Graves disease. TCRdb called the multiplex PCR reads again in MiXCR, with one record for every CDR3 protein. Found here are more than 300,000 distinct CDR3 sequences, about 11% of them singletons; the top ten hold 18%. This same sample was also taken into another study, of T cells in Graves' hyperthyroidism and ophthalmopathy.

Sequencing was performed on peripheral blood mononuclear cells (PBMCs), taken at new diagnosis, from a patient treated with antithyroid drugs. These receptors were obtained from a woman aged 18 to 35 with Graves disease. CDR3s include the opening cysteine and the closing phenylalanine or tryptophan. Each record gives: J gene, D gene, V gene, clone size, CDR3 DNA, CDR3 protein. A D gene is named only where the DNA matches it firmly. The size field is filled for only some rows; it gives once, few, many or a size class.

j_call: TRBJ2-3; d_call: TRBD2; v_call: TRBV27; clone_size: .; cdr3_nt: TGTGCCAGCACCGGACCAGCGGGGGGCACAGATACGCAGTATTTT; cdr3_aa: CASTGPAGGTDTQYF
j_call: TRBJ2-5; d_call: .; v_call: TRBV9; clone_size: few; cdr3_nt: TGTGCCAGCAGCGTACTGGTTGGCTCGCAAGAGACCCAGTACTTC; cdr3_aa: CASSVLVGSQETQYF
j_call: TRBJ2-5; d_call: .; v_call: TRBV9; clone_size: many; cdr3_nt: TGTGCCAGCAGCGTCCTCCCACTATACGGGGAGACCCAGTACTTC; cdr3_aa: CASSVLPLYGETQYF
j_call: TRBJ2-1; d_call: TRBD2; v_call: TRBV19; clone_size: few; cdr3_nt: TGTGCCAGTACAACTAGCGGGAGGCCTAGTGAGCAGTTCTTC; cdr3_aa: CASTTSGRPSEQFF
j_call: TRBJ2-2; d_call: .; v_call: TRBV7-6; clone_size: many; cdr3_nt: TGTGCCAGCAGCTCCCACGGAACCGGGGAGCTGTTTTTT; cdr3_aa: CASSSHGTGELFF
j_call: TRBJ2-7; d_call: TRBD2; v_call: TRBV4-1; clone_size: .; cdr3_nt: TGCGCCAGCAGCCCTCCGCCTAGCGGGAGGAATTGGGGGCAGTACTTC; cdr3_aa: CASSPPPSGRNWGQYF
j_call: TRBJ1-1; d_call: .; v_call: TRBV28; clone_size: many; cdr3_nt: TGTGCCAGCACCCCTTGGATGGTGTCAGTCGACACTGAAGCTTTCTTT; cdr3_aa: CASTPWMVSVDTEAFF
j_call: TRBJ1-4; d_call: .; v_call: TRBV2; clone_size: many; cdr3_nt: TGTGCCAGACGAGGGACGGGGGACTTAAAACTGTTTTTT; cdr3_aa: CARRGTGDLKLFF
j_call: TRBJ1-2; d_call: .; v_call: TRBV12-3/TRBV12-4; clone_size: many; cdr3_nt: TGTGCCAGCAGTCTGCAATTTTTGCGGACAGCCTATGGCTACACCTTC; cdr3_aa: CASSLQFLRTAYGYTF
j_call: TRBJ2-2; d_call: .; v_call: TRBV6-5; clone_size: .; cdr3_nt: TGTGCCAGCAGTTACGGGGACGAGAACACCGGGGAGCTGTTTTTT; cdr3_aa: CASSYGDENTGELFF
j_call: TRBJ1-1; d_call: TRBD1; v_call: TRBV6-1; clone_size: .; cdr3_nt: TGTGCCAGCACGACAGGGTGGACTGAAGCTTTCTTT; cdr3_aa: CASTTGWTEAFF
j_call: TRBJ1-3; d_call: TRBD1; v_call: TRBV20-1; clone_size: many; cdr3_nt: TGCAGTGCGGAGACAGGGTCCGGAAACACCATATATTTT; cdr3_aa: CSAETGSGNTIYF
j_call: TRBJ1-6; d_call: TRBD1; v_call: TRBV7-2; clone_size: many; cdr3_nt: TGTGCCAGCAGCTTAAGGGGGCCTAATAATTCACCCCTCCACTTT; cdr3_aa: CASSLRGPNNSPLHF
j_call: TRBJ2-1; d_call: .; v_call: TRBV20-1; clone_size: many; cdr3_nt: TGCAGTGCCCCGGGTGGGAAAGAACCTAGCTCCTACAATGAGCAGTTCTTC; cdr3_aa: CSAPGGKEPSSYNEQFF
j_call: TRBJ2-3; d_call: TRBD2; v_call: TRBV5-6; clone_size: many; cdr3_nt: TGTGCCAGCAGCCTAGCGGGGGGCCCTCCGGATACGCAGTATTTT; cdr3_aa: CASSLAGGPPDTQYF
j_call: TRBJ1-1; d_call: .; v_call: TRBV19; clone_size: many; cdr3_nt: TGTGCCAGTAGTATCATGGGGAGAACTGAAGCTTTCTTT; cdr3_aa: CASSIMGRTEAFF
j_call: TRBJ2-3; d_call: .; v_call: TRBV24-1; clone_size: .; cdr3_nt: TGTGCCACCAGTGATTTGAGGGCGGCTAGCACAGATACGCAGTATTTT; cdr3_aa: CATSDLRAASTDTQYF
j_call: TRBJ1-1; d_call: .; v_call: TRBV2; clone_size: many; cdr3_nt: TGTGCCAGCAGGCGATGGGGAACTGAAGCTTTCTTT; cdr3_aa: CASRRWGTEAFF
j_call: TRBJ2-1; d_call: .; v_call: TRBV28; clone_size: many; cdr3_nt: TGTGCCAGCACCGAAGACCCGTACAATGAGCAGTTCTTC; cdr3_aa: CASTEDPYNEQFF
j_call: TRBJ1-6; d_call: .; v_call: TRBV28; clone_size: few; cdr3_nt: TGTGCCAGCGGCGGGACCCCACCCCTCCACTTT; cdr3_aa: CASGGTPPLHF
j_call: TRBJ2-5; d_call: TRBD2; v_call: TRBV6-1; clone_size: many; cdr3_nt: TGTGCCAGCAGGGGACTAGCGGGAGTCGGATGGGAAGAGACCCAGTACTTC; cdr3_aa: CASRGLAGVGWEETQYF
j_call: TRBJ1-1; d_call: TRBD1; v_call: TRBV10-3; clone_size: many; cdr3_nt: TGTGCCACCGGCGACAGGGTGAACACTGAAGCTTTCTTT; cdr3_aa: CATGDRVNTEAFF
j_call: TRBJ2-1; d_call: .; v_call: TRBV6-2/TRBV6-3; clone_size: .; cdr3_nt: TGTACCAGCAGCCGCAGACGGCGGAGCCTACTCTCCTACAATGAGCAGTTCTTC; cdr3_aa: CTSSRRRRSLLSYNEQFF
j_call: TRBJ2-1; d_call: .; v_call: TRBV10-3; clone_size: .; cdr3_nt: TGTGCCATCAGCCCAGGGGACTACAATGAGCAGTTCTTC; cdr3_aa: CAISPGDYNEQFF
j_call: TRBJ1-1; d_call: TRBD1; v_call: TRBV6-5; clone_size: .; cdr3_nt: TGTGCCAGCAGTTACGACAGGGGCTCGAACACTGAAGCTTTCTTT; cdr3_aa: CASSYDRGSNTEAFF
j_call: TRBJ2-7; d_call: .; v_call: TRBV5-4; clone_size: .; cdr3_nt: TGTGCCAGCAGCTTGGAGGGGGGGGGGCCTAGGGCCTACGAGCAGTACTTC; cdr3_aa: CASSLEGGGPRAYEQYF
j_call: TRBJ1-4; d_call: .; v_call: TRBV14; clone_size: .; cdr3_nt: TGTGCCAGCAGCCGGATCCCGGGACCAGAACTGTTTTTT; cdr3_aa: CASSRIPGPELFF
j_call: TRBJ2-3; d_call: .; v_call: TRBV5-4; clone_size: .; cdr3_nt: TGTGCCAGCAGCTTGGATCCCCTTCAGCTAAGAACAGATACGCAGTATTTT; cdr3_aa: CASSLDPLQLRTDTQYF
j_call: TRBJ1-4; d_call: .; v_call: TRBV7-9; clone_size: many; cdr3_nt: TGTGCCAGCACCTTGGATGGAGATGAAAAACTGTTTTTT; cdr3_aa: CASTLDGDEKLFF
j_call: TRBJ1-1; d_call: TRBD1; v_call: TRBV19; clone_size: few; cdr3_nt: TGTGCCAGTAAACCGGGACAGGTGAACACTGAAGCTTTCTTT; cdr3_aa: CASKPGQVNTEAFF
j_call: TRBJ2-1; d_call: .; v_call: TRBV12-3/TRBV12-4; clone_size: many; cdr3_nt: TGTGCCAGCACCCAAGTTCGGCCGTTTAGCAATGAGCAGTTCTTC; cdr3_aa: CASTQVRPFSNEQFF
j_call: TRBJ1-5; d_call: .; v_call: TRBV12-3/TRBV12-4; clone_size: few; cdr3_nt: TGTGCCAGCAGTTTCGCGGGAAGCAATCAGCCCCAGCATTTT; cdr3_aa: CASSFAGSNQPQHF
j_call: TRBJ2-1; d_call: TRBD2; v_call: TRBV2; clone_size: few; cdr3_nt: TGTGCCACCGATGATCGGGGGGGCTCCTACAATGAGCAGTTCTTC; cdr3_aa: CATDDRGGSYNEQFF
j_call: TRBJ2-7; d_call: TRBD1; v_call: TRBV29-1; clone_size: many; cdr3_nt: TGCAGCGTTGAAGATTTTGTAGGACAGGAGAGCTCCTACGAGCAGTACTTC; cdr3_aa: CSVEDFVGQESSYEQYF
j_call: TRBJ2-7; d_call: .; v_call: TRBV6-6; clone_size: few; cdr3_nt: TGTGCCAGCAGTTACTCGATGGCGGTTAGGGCCCCCCACGAGCAGTACTTC; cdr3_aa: CASSYSMAVRAPHEQYF
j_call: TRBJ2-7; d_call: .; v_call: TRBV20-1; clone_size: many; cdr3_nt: TGCAGTGTAACCCGGCCGGGGGCGCCGACGGACGAGCAGTACTTC; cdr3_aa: CSVTRPGAPTDEQYF
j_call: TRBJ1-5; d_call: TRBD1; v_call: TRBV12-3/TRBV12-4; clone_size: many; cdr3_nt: TGTGCCAGCAGTCCGACAGGGATCACTCAGCCCCAGCATTTT; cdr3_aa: CASSPTGITQPQHF
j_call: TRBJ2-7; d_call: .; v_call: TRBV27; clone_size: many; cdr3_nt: TGTGCCAGCAGTCCAACGGGATCTTCTTATTACGAGCAGTACTTC; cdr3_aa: CASSPTGSSYYEQYF
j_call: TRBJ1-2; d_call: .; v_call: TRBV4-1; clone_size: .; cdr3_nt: TGCGCCAGCAGCCAAGATCTTAGGGCAGGGGAATATGGCTACACCTTC; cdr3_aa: CASSQDLRAGEYGYTF
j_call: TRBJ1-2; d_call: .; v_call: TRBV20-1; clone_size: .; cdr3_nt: TGCAGTGCCGATGTAGGGGCCGACGGCAACACCTTC; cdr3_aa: CSADVGADGNTF
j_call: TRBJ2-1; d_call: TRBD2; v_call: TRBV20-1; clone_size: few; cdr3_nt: TGCAGTGCTGCGTTGCTAGCGGGGGCCTACAATGAGCAGTTCTTC; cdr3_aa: CSAALLAGAYNEQFF